One and the same sample provided the 18 T cell receptor beta chains below, sequenced in a study of shared clonotypes between healthy human individuals. Produced via immunoSEQ multiplex PCR; TCRdb's table is partial and in-frame only. The sample has some 700,000 clones, 80% to 95% seen once. The specimen sequenced was memory CD8+ T cells from PBMCs. Subset meaning: CD45RO+ cells pooled with CCR7-negative TemRA cells. These receptors came from a man between 18 and 29 years old in good health. Some clones in this sample may be carry-over from other donors' samples.

The chain has TRBV14 and TRBJ1-1; the D is unclear. The CDR3 spans 13 residues. The V gene's germline CDR1 is SGHDN and CDR2 FVKESK. Deletions cut 0 bases from V and 1 base from J, with 3 bases between. The CDR3 DNA reads as TGTGCCAGCAGCCAAGACCCGAACACTGAAGCTTTCTTT. It yields the protein CASSQDPNTEAFF. Together with reference TRBV14 and TRBJ1-1, the CDR3 gives the full variable domain: EAGVTQFPSHSVIEKGQTVTLRCDPISGHDNLYWYRRVMGKEIKFLLHFVKESKQDESGMPNNRFLAERTGGTYSTLKVQPAELEDSGVYFCASSQDPNTEAFFGQGTRLTVV.

V is TRBV7-9 and J is TRBJ2-5, with D possibly being TRBD1 (6 bases). This CDR3 is 15 amino acids long. V was clipped by 2 bases and J by 1 base, with 11 bases between them. The germline V gene encodes CDR1 SEHNR and CDR2 FQNEAQ (reference sequence). CDR3 sequence (DNA): TGTGCCAGCAGCTTACGCAAGGGGGTCCAAGAGACCCAGTACTTC. Translated: CASSLRKGVQETQYF.

J is TRBJ2-7 and V is TRBV28; 7 bases fit TRBD1. This CDR3 is built from 14 residues. V lost 1 base and J lost 3; bases outside the gene matches: 3. Germline CDR1 and CDR2: MDHEN and SYDVKM. The CDR3 coding sequence is TGTGCCAGCAGTTTATTTAGACAGGGCTACGAGCAGTACTTC. It encodes CASSLFRQGYEQYF.

V usage is TRBV5-1 and J usage is TRBJ1-4; D is unclear. Germline V CDR1 and CDR2: SGHRS, YFSETQ. V shed 2 bases and J shed 4 bases, with 9 bases lying between them. This CDR3 spans 14 amino acids. The CDR3: CASSLWLGNEKLFF. CDR3 nucleotide sequence: TGCGCCAGCAGCTTATGGTTGGGTAATGAAAAACTGTTTTTT.

This chain joins TRBV15 and TRBJ2-7; D may be TRBD1 (6 bases). The V end lost 5 bases, the J end lost 2 bases, and 13 bases lay between the germline ends. The CDR3 runs 14 residues. The V gene's germline CDR1 is LNHNV and CDR2 YYDKDF (reference sequence). CDR3 protein: CATSHTGHTYEQYF. The CDR3 nucleotides read TGTGCCACCAGCCATACGGGACACACCTACGAGCAGTACTTC.

The chain is built from TRBV11-2 and TRBJ1-3; 9 bases are a match to TRBD1. Germline CDR1 and CDR2: SGHAT and FQNNGV. The J segment lost 2 bases and the V segment lost 5 bases, leaving 7 bases of the junction unmatched. The CDR3 covers 16 residues. The CDR3 DNA reads as TGTGCCAGCAGCCTACGGGACAGGGCCCCTGGAAACACCATATATTTT. Translating it yields CASSLRDRAPGNTIYF.

The rearrangement uses TRBV11-2 and TRBJ1-2; D ambiguous. Trimming removed 5 bases from V and 8 bases from J, with 24 bases in between. Germline loops: CDR1 SGHAT, CDR2 FQNNGV. The CDR3 totals 16 residues. The chain's CDR3 is CASSPVYGLLHGGYTF. The CDR3, as DNA: TGTGCCAGCAGCCCAGTTTATGGGCTCCTACACGGGGGCTACACCTTC.

The V and J genes are TRBV7-3 and TRBJ2-5; perhaps TRBD1 as D (6 bases). This CDR3 is 15 amino acids long. Trimming took 3 bases from V and 5 from J, leaving 16 bases between them. CDR1 and CDR2 from the germline V gene are SGHTA and FQGTGA. For the CDR3, the DNA is TGTGCCAGCAGCTTGGGTGGGGGCGTCCTGGAGACCCAGTACTTC. Amino acids: CASSLGGGVLETQYF.

The V gene is TRBV9, the J gene TRBJ1-2, with D hard to call. The CDR3 loop spans 13 amino acids. Germline-derived CDR1 and CDR2 are SGDLS and YYNGEE. Trimming took 0 bases from V and 4 from J, leaving 7 bases between them. CDR3 DNA: TGTGCCAGCAGCGTAGTGAGCAGCTATGGCTACACCTTC. This gives the protein CASSVVSSYGYTF.

This clone was found a few times. The rearrangement joins TRBV7-9 to TRBJ2-7; 14 nucleotides align to TRBD2. The CDR3 spans 16 residues. V dropped 7 bases and J dropped 1; count of bases not matched to a gene: 6. Germline loops: CDR1 SEHNR, CDR2 FQNEAQ (reference sequence). In DNA form, the CDR3 reads TGTGCCAGCACCCCCGGACTAGCGGGGGGATCCTACGAGCAGTACTTC. Its translation: CASTPGLAGGSYEQYF. Looking up the rest from reference TRBV7-9 and TRBJ2-7 gives the full variable domain: DTGVSQNPRHKITKRGQNVTFRCDPISEHNRLYWYRQTLGQGPEFLTYFQNEAQLEKSRLLSDRFSAERPKGSFSTLEIQRTEQGDSAMYLCASTPGLAGGSYEQYFGPGTRLTVT.

CDR3 protein: CASSYSTDDNEQFF. In nucleotides, the CDR3 is TGTGCCAGCAGTTACTCTACGGATGACAATGAGCAGTTCTTC. The rearrangement links TRBV6-5 to TRBJ2-1; D unclear. CDR1 and CDR2 from the germline V gene are MNHEY and SVGAGI. V was shortened by 0 bases and J by 5 bases, with 8 bases between the two germline ends. The CDR3 spans 14 residues.

V and J are TRBV6-6 and TRBJ1-4; D perhaps matches TRBD1 (6 bases). The CDR3 totals 16 residues. Germline CDR1 and CDR2: MNHNY and SVGAGI (reference sequence). Trimming shortened V by 5 bases and J by 5 bases, and 18 bases separated the two germline ends. As DNA, the CDR3 is TGTGCCAGCAGTCCCCCGGGGGAGGGGGTGAATGAAAAACTGTTTTTT. Protein sequence: CASSPPGEGVNEKLFF.

The chain carries TRBV15 and TRBJ2-3; D unclear. Germline loops: CDR1 LNHNV, CDR2 YYDKDF (reference sequence). V dropped 2 bases and J dropped 1 base, with 16 bases sitting between them. The CDR3 is 17 residues long. The CDR3 spells CATSRSGESWGTDTQYF. CDR3 in DNA: TGTGCCACCAGCAGATCCGGAGAAAGCTGGGGCACAGATACGCAGTATTTT. The variable domain in full, with the rest retrieved from reference TRBV15 and TRBJ2-3, is DAMVIQNPRYQVTQFGKPVTLSCSQTLNHNVMYWYQQKSSQAPKLLFHYYDKDFNNEADTPDNFQSRRPNTSFCFLDIRSPGLGDTAMYLCATSRSGESWGTDTQYFGPGTRLTVL.

The chain employs TRBV27 and TRBJ2-5; D may be TRBD1 (6 bases). The tail of the sequence fits TRBJ2-7 better, so the J call may be wrong. The CDR3 runs 13 residues. Germline CDR1 and CDR2: MNHEY and SMNVEV (reference sequence). CDR3 sequence (DNA): TGTGCCAGCAGCCATGGGACAAGCTACGAGCAGTACTTC. Protein product: CASSHGTSYEQYF.

The chain has TRBV27 and TRBJ1-1; unclear D gene. The CDR3 is 16 amino acids. Germline V CDR1 and CDR2: MNHEY, SMNVEV (reference sequence). The V end lost 1 base, the J end lost 1 base, and 13 bases lay between the germline ends. This CDR3 is CASSLYDPGPNTEAFF. The CDR3 nucleotides read TGTGCCAGCAGTTTATATGATCCGGGTCCGAACACTGAAGCTTTCTTT.

The chain couples TRBV28 to TRBJ2-3; TRBD1 aligns across 7 bases. The CDR3 consists of 17 residues. CDR1 is MDHEN and CDR2 is SYDVKM in the germline V gene. J gave up 0 bases and V 4 bases, and 10 bases lay outside the gene matches. CDR3 amino acids: CASSSRTGGQSTDTQYF. CDR3 nucleotide sequence: TGTGCCAGCAGTTCCCGGACAGGAGGTCAGAGCACAGATACGCAGTATTTT.

The genes are TRBV19 and TRBJ1-1; 9 bases map to TRBD1. There are 13 residues in the CDR3. CDR1 is LNHDA and CDR2 is SQIVND in the germline V gene (reference sequence). The V gene end was trimmed by 6 bases and the J gene end by 5 bases; junction bases not matched to a gene: 4. The CDR3 loop reads CASRNRGPTEAFF. The CDR3 DNA sequence: TGTGCCAGTAGGAACAGGGGGCCTACTGAAGCTTTCTTT.

The V and J genes are TRBV19 and TRBJ1-2; TRBD1 matches at 8 bases. The CDR3 loop spans 14 amino acids. Trimming took 6 bases from V and 0 from J; bases not matched to a gene: 3. From germline, CDR1 is LNHDA and CDR2 SQIVND (reference sequence). The CDR3 DNA reads as TGTGCCAGTAGGCACAGGGGGACTAACTATGGCTACACCTTC. Amino acids: CASRHRGTNYGYTF.